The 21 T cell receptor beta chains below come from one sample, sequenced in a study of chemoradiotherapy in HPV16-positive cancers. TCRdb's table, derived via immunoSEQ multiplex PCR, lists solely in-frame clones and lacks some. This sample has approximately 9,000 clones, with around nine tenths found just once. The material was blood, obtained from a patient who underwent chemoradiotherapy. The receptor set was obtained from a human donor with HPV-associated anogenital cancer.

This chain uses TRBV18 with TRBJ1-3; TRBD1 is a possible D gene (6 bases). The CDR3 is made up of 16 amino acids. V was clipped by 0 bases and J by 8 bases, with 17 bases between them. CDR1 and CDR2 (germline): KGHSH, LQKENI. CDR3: CASSPPSSGGLHTIYF. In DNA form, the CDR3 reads TGTGCCAGCTCACCACCCTCAAGTGGGGGCTTGCACACCATATATTTT.

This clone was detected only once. CDR3: CASSPRTGGYEQYF. The CDR3 DNA reads TGTGCCAGCAGTCCCCGAACAGGTGGCTACGAGCAGTACTTC. The chain employs TRBV28 and TRBJ2-7; possibly TRBD1 for D (5 bases). The germline gives CDR1 MDHEN, CDR2 SYDVKM. The V and J ends lost 5 bases and 3 bases respectively, with 14 bases between them. This CDR3 contains 14 residues.

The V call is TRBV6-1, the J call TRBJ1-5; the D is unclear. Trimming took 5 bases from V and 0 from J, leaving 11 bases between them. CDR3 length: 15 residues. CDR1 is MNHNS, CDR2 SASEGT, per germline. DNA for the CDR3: TGTGCCAGCAGTCGGTCAGGTTATAGCAATCAGCCCCAGCATTTT. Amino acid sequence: CASSRSGYSNQPQHF.

This CDR3 reads CASSRGGGRADTQYF. The CDR3 DNA reads TGTGCCAGCAGCAGAGGGGGGGGACGGGCAGATACGCAGTATTTT. This chain links TRBV7-9 with TRBJ2-3, with D perhaps matching TRBD2 (7 bases). Germline assignment: CDR1 SEHNR and CDR2 FQNEAQ (reference sequence). The CDR3 contains 15 residues. V was pared by 5 bases and J by 4 bases, with 16 bases between.

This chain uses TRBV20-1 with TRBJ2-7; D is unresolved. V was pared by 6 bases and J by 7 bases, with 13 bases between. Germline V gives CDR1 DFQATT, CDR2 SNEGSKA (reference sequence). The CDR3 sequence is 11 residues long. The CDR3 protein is CSAAREREQYF. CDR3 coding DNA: TGCAGTGCGGCCAGAGAACGGGAGCAGTACTTC.

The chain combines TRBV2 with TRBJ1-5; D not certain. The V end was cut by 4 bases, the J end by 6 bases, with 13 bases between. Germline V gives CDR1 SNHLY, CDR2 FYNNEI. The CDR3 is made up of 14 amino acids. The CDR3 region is CASSGGNRGQPQHF. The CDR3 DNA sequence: TGTGCCAGCAGTGGCGGGAACCGGGGTCAGCCCCAGCATTTT.

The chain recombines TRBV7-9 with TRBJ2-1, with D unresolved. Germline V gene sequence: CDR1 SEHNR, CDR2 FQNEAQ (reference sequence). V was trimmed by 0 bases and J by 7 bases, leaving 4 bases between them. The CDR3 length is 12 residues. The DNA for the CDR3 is TGTGCCAGCAGCTTAGCTCTTAATGAGCAGTTCTTC. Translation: CASSLALNEQFF.

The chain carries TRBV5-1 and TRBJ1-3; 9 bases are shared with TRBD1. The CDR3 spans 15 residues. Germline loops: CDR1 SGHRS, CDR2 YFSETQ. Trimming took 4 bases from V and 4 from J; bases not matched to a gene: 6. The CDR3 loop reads CASSPRTGAGNTIYF. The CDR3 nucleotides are TGCGCCAGCAGCCCCCGGACAGGGGCGGGAAACACCATATATTTT.

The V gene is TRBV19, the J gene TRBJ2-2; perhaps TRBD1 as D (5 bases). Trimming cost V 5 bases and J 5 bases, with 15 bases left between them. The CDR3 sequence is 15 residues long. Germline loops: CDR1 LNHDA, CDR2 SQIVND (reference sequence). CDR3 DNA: TGTGCCAGTAGTCCACGGGCCAGGGCAACCGGGGAGCTGTTTTTT. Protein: CASSPRARATGELFF.

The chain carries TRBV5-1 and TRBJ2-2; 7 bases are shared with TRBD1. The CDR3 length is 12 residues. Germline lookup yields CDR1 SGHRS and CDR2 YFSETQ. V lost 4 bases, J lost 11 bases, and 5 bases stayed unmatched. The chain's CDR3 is CASSADRVELFF. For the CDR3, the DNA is TGCGCCAGCAGCGCCGACAGGGTCGAGCTGTTTTTT.

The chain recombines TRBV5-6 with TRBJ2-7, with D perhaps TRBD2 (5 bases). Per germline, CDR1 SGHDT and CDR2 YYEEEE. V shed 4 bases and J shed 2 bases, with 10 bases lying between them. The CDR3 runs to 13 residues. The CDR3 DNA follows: TGTGCCAGCAGCACTAGTGCGGCCTACGAGCAGTACTTC. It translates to CASSTSAAYEQYF.

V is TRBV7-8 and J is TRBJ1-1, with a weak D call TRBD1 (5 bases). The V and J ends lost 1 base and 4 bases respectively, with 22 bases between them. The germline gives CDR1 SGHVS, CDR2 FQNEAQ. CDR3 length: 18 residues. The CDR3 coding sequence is TGTGCCAGCAGCTTAGGCGTGGGTGGGGCGCTTCCAGGCACTGAAGCTTTCTTT. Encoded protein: CASSLGVGGALPGTEAFF.

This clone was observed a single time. CDR3 bases: TGTGCCAGCAGCTTAATCGCGGGAGGGGGCTACGAGCAGTACTTC. Encoded protein: CASSLIAGGGYEQYF. This chain joins TRBV11-2 and TRBJ2-7, with 9 bases that match TRBD2. This CDR3 region has 15 residues. Per the germline V gene, CDR1 is SGHAT and CDR2 is FQNNGV. Trimming cost V 2 bases and J 3 bases; bases outside gene matches: 5.

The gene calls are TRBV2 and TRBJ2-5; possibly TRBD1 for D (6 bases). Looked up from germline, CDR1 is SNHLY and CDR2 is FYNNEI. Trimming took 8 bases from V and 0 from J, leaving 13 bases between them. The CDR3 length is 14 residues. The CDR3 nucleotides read TGTGCCAGCCGGACAGCAGGATACCAAGAGACCCAGTACTTC. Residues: CASRTAGYQETQYF.

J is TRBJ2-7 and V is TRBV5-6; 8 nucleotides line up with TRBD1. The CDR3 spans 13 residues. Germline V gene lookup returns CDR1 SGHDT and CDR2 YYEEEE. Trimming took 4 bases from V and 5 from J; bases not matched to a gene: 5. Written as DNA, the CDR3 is TGTGCCAGCAGCCTCAGGGGGCTAAACGAGCAGTACTTC. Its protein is CASSLRGLNEQYF.

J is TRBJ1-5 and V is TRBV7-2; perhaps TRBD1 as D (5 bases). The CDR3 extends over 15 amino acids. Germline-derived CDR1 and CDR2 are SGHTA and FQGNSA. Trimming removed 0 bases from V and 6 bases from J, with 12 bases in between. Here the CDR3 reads CASSLAGGGSQPQHF. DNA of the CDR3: TGTGCCAGCAGCTTAGCGGGGGGAGGCAGTCAGCCCCAGCATTTT.

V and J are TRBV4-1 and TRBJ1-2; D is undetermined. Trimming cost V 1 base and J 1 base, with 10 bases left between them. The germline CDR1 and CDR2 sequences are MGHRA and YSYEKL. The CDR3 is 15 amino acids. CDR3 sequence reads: CASSQVGSSNYGYTF. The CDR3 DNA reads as TGCGCCAGCAGCCAAGTCGGATCGAGTAACTATGGCTACACCTTC.

The CDR3 region has the DNA TGTGCCAGCAGCCAAGTTCGATTGTCCGGGGAGCTGTTTTTT. As protein: CASSQVRLSGELFF. V usage is TRBV14 and J usage is TRBJ2-2; D gene ambiguous. The CDR3 loop spans 14 amino acids. Germline V gene sequence: CDR1 SGHDN, CDR2 FVKESK. V was shortened by 1 base and J by 6 bases, with 9 bases between the two germline ends.

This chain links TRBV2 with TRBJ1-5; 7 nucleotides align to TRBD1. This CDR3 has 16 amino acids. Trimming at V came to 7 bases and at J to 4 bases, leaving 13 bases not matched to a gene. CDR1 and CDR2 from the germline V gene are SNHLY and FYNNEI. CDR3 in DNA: TGTGCCAGCAACGGACAGGAGGGACAAACGAATCAGCCCCAGCATTTT. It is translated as CASNGQEGQTNQPQHF.

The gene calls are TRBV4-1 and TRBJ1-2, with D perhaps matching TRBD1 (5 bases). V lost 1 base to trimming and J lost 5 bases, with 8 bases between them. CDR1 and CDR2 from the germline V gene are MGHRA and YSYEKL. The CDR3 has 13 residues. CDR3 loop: CASSQVGTYGYTF. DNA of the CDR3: TGCGCCAGCAGCCAAGTGGGGACGTATGGCTACACCTTC.

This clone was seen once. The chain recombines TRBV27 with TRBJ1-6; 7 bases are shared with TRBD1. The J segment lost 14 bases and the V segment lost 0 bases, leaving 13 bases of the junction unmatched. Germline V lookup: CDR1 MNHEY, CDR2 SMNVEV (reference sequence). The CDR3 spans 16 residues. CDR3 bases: TGTGCCAGCAGTTTATCCTTTCCACCTCCGGGACAGTCCCTCCACTTT. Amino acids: CASSLSFPPPGQSLHF.